This T cell receptor beta chain was sequenced for a study of blood T cell repertoires in COVID-19. The CDR3 runs 15 residues. Trimming removed 1 base from V and 9 bases from J, with 16 bases in between. From germline, CDR1 is LNHDA and CDR2 SQIVND (reference sequence). This clone was seen once. Using immunoSEQ multiplex PCR, the repertoire was profiled, and TCRdb retains in-frame clones only, with some absent. The sample shows over 250,000 clones, around 89% of them seen only once. The TCR sequence derives from a man aged 55-75 years who had recovered from COVID-19. V gene TRBV19 combines with J gene TRBJ2-1, with TRBD2 as a possible D gene (7 bases). The source material was peripheral blood. The CDR3 DNA reads TGTGCCAGTAGTATAGTTGGGGGGGGGCAAGGTGAGCAGTTCTTC. It encodes CASSIVGGGQGEQFF.